These 15 T cell receptor beta chains came from one sample sequenced in a study of T cell changes during pregnancy in multiple sclerosis. Some clones are missing from TCRdb's copy, which holds only in-frame ones; the method was immunoSEQ multiplex PCR. The repertoire holds roughly 26,000 clones, with nearly 90% as singletons. Specimen: CD8+ T cells from peripheral blood mononuclear cells, collected in the second trimester of pregnancy. All receptors derive from a female donor with multiple sclerosis, enrolled in a pregnancy study.

The chain carries TRBV2 and TRBJ2-5; 7 bases are a match to TRBD1. This CDR3 region has 18 residues. The germline V gene has CDR1 SNHLY and CDR2 FYNNEI. V gave up 0 bases and J gave up 0 bases; unmatched junction bases: 10. The CDR3 is CASSEAVRQGEYQETQYF. The CDR3 nucleotides read TGTGCCAGCAGTGAAGCGGTGCGACAGGGAGAGTACCAAGAGACCCAGTACTTC.

V is TRBV19 and J is TRBJ2-1, with 7 nucleotides matching TRBD1. Per germline, CDR1 LNHDA and CDR2 SQIVND (reference sequence). This CDR3 region has 15 residues. V gave up 4 bases and J gave up 2 bases; unmatched junction bases: 5. The CDR3: CASSNRQGAYNEQFF. The CDR3 DNA follows: TGTGCCAGTAGTAACAGACAGGGAGCCTACAATGAGCAGTTCTTC.

The chain joins TRBV19 to TRBJ1-1; a weak D match, TRBD1 (6 bases). Trimming removed 3 bases from V and 5 bases from J, with 13 bases in between. The CDR3 extends over 14 amino acids. Germline V CDR1 and CDR2: LNHDA, SQIVND (reference sequence). CDR3 in amino acids: CASSITQGMTEAFF. CDR3 sequence (DNA): TGTGCCAGTAGTATTACACAGGGTATGACTGAAGCTTTCTTT. Together with reference TRBV19 and TRBJ1-1, the CDR3 gives the full variable domain: DGGITQSPKYLFRKEGQNVTLSCEQNLNHDAMYWYRQDPGQGLRLIYYSQIVNDFQKGDIAEGYSVSREKKESFPLTVTSAQKNPTAFYLCASSITQGMTEAFFGQGTRLTVV.

V is TRBV29-1 and J is TRBJ2-7, with 8 nucleotides matching TRBD1. J lost 0 bases, V lost 1 base, and 8 bases had no gene match. CDR3 size: 16 residues. CDR1 and CDR2 from the germline V gene are SQVTM and ANQGSEA. This CDR3 is CSVEGVRDRSSYEQYF. The CDR3 nucleotides read TGCAGCGTTGAAGGGGTTAGGGACAGGAGCTCCTACGAGCAGTACTTC.

The gene calls are TRBV28 and TRBJ2-7, with 7 bases identical to TRBD1. Per the germline V gene, CDR1 is MDHEN and CDR2 is SYDVKM. Trimming took 3 bases from V and 2 from J; bases not matched to a gene: 7. This CDR3 contains 15 residues. CDR3 DNA sequence: TGTGCCAGCAGTTTCCTCGGACAGGCCACCTACGAGCAGTACTTC. Protein: CASSFLGQATYEQYF.

This clone was recorded once. The genes are TRBV4-1 and TRBJ1-4; D unclear. Trimming took 7 bases from V and 0 from J, leaving 21 bases between them. The CDR3 has 18 residues. Germline lookup yields CDR1 MGHRA and CDR2 YSYEKL. CDR3 in DNA: TGCGCCAGCACCGCCTCCCCCGGGTTGGTTTCAACTAATGAAAAACTGTTTTTT. This encodes CASTASPGLVSTNEKLFF.

The chain employs TRBV11-2 and TRBJ2-1, with 11 bases aligning to TRBD2. This CDR3 is 16 amino acids long. Per the germline V gene, CDR1 is SGHAT and CDR2 is FQNNGV. Germline trimming cut 5 bases from V and 7 bases from J; bases unmatched to any gene: 10. CDR3 in DNA: TGTGCCAGCAGCCCGCAGGGACTAGCGGATCGAAATGAGCAGTTCTTC. It yields the protein CASSPQGLADRNEQFF.

This sequence joins TRBV15 and TRBJ2-7; 9 bases are shared with TRBD2. V lost 0 bases to trimming and J lost 3 bases; unmatched junction nucleotides: 12. The CDR3 consists of 18 residues. Germline V gene lookup returns CDR1 LNHNV and CDR2 YYDKDF (reference sequence). This chain's CDR3 is CATSRDPVVAGGNYEQYF. The DNA of the CDR3 is TGTGCCACCAGCAGAGATCCGGTCGTCGCGGGAGGGAACTACGAGCAGTACTTC.

The chain couples TRBV7-9 to TRBJ1-5, with D possibly matching TRBD1 (6 bases). Germline values: CDR1 SEHNR, CDR2 FQNEAQ (reference sequence). Trimming cost V 8 bases and J 5 bases, with 19 bases left between them. This CDR3 region has 15 residues. The CDR3, as DNA: TGTGCCAGCTCCTTAGGGGGACAAATAGATCAGCCCCAGCATTTT. Amino acid sequence: CASSLGGQIDQPQHF. The complete variable domain, with remaining parts taken from reference TRBV7-9 and TRBJ1-5, reads DTGVSQNPRHKITKRGQNVTFRCDPISEHNRLYWYRQTLGQGPEFLTYFQNEAQLEKSRLLSDRFSAERPKGSFSTLEIQRTEQGDSAMYLCASSLGGQIDQPQHFGDGTRLSIL.

The rearrangement joins TRBV7-9 to TRBJ2-7, with TRBD2 identical over 8 bases. This CDR3 region has 16 residues. The V segment lost 6 bases and the J segment 1 base; nucleotides outside the gene matches: 11. Germline-derived CDR1 and CDR2 are SEHNR and FQNEAQ (reference sequence). CDR3 bases: TGTGCCAGCAGTCCTATCCCGGGACTAGATTCCTACGAGCAGTACTTC. Its translation is CASSPIPGLDSYEQYF.

V usage is TRBV6-5 and J usage is TRBJ2-2, with a possible D match to TRBD2 (6 bases). This CDR3 contains 14 residues. V lost 0 bases to trimming and J lost 6 bases, with 8 bases between them. In germline, CDR1 is MNHEY, CDR2 SVGAGI. CDR3 protein: CASSYSGGPGELFF. The CDR3 DNA reads TGTGCCAGCAGTTACTCCGGGGGACCCGGGGAGCTGTTTTTT.

The chain has TRBV7-9 and TRBJ2-2, with D hard to call. The V end was cut by 4 bases, the J end by 1 base, with 7 bases between. The CDR3 sequence is 14 residues long. Germline V gene data show CDR1 as SEHNR and CDR2 as FQNEAQ (reference sequence). The CDR3 sequence: CASSSPGNTGELFF. The CDR3 DNA is TGTGCCAGCAGCTCACCGGGGAACACCGGGGAGCTGTTTTTT. Full variable domain (remainder filled in from reference TRBV7-9 and TRBJ2-2): DTGVSQNPRHKITKRGQNVTFRCDPISEHNRLYWYRQTLGQGPEFLTYFQNEAQLEKSRLLSDRFSAERPKGSFSTLEIQRTEQGDSAMYLCASSSPGNTGELFFGEGSRLTVL.

This chain connects TRBV5-4 to TRBJ2-7; 9 bases line up with TRBD2. The CDR3 has 14 residues. Losses at the gene ends were 2 bases for V and 6 bases for J; bases not matched to a gene: 6. From germline, CDR1 is SGHNT and CDR2 YYREEE (reference sequence). The CDR3 is CASSLWTSDGEQYF. The CDR3 DNA reads as TGTGCCAGCAGCTTATGGACTAGCGATGGCGAGCAGTACTTC.

The V gene is TRBV11-1, the J gene TRBJ2-5; D possibly corresponds to TRBD2 (6 bases). Germline V gene data show CDR1 as SGHAT and CDR2 as FQDESV (reference sequence). This CDR3 is built from 16 residues. V was trimmed by 5 bases and J by 0 bases, leaving 16 bases between them. The CDR3 sequence is CASSPLSGGYQETQYF. For the CDR3, the DNA is TGTGCCAGCAGCCCCCTTAGTGGGGGGTACCAAGAGACCCAGTACTTC.

The chain combines TRBV30 with TRBJ1-4; possible D gene TRBD1, 6 bases. The CDR3 has 15 residues. Germline V gene lookup returns CDR1 GTSNPN and CDR2 SVGIG (reference sequence). Trimming removed 8 bases at V and 5 bases at J, with 21 bases between. Written as DNA, the CDR3 is TGTGCCACTATGGGGGCGGATCCAGAAAATGAAAAACTGTTTTTT. This sequence encodes CATMGADPENEKLFF.